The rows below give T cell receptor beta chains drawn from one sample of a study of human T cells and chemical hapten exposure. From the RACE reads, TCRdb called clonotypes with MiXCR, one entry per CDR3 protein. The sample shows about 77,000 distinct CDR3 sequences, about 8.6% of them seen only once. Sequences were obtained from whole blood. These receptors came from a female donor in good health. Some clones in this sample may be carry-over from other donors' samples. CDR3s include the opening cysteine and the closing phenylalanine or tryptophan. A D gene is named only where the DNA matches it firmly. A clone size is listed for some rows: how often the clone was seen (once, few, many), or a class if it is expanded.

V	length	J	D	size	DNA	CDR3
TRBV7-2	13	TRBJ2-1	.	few	TGTGCCAGCAGCTTAGGGGCATTCGATGAGCAGTTCTTC	CASSLGAFDEQFF
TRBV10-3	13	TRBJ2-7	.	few	TGTGCCATCAATTCGGGACAATCCTACGAGCAGTACTTC	CAINSGQSYEQYF
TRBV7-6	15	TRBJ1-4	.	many	TGTGCCAGCAGCTTAGAACCAGACGATAATGAAAAACTGTTTTTT	CASSLEPDDNEKLFF
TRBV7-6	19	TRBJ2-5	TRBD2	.	TGTGCCAGCAGCTTACCCCCGGGGGAGCGGGGGTCTTACCAAGAGACCCAGTACTTC	CASSLPPGERGSYQETQYF
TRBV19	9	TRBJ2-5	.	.	TGTGCCACTCAAGAGACCCAGTACTTC	CATQETQYF
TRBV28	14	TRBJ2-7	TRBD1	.	TGTGCCAGCAGTGCCCCCGGGACAGCCTACGAGCAGTACTTC	CASSAPGTAYEQYF
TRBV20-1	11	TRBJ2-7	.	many	TGCAGTGCTAGAGGCGCCTCTCCCATGTACTTC	CSARGASPMYF
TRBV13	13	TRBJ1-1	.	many	TGTGCCAGCAGCTTGGGTAGGCACACTGAAGCTTTCTTT	CASSLGRHTEAFF
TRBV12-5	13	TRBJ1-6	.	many	TGTGCTAGTGGTTTGTCTGGGGGCTCGCCCCTCCACTTT	CASGLSGGSPLHF
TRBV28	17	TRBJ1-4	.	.	TGTGCCAGCAGTCAAGGGACAAACACTGCTTGGTATGAAAAACTGTTTTTT	CASSQGTNTAWYEKLFF
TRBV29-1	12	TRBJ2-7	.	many	TGCAGCGTTGTCTGGGGACCCTACGAGCAGTACTTC	CSVVWGPYEQYF
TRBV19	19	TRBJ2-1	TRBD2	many	TGTGCCAGTAGTATAGTACTAGCGGGGGGGCTAGTCCCATCCAATGAGCAGTTCTTC	CASSIVLAGGLVPSNEQFF
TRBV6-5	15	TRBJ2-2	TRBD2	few	TGTGCCAGCAGTCGGGGGGGAATAAATTCAGGGGAGCTGTTTTTT	CASSRGGINSGELFF
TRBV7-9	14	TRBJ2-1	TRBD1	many	TGTGCCAGCAGCGCCGGGACAGGGTTCAATGAGCAGTTCTTC	CASSAGTGFNEQFF
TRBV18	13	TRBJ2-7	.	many	TGTGCCAGCTCACCAAGTCAAGCCCACGAGCAGTACTTC	CASSPSQAHEQYF
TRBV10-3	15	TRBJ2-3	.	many	TGTGCCATCAGTGAGTCGAACCGGTACACAGATACGCAGTATTTT	CAISESNRYTDTQYF